Below, one T cell receptor (beta chain) is given with its context. An end of the junction differs from the germline gene, which may be a read error. Specified time point: newly diagnosed GD, antithyroid drugs for less than 3 months. PBMC RNA was the source of the TCR library. The data derive from a study of regulatory T cells in long-lasting Graves disease. CDR3 regions were amplified by Arm-PCR using iRepertoire HTBI primers to build TCR beta libraries. One entry per CDR3 protein, called by TCRdb with MiXCR from the multiplex PCR reads. This repertoire shows about 620,000 distinct CDR3 sequences, around 15% found once; its top ten account for under 20%. These same records also appear under a second study, on T cells in Graves' hyperthyroidism and ophthalmopathy. That publication notes: Absence of ophthalmopathy progression within 18 months defined stable Graves' hyperthyroidism. First-round RT-PCR of the TCR CDR3 relied on the HTBI primer set. Blood held most thyroid clonotypes expanded above 0.001 frequency. Prediction of ophthalmopathy progression came a median around 6 months pre-onset.

The clonotype was recovered from a woman in her twenties or thirties with Graves disease. Here the sequenced sample was peripheral blood mononuclear cells (PBMCs), taken at new diagnosis, from a patient treated with antithyroid drugs.

The CDR3 DNA is TGTGCCAGCAGCATAAGACTAGCGGGAAAAGAGACCCAGTACTTC. Protein sequence: CASSIRLAGKETQYF. The chain recombines TRBV5-1 with TRBJ2-5; 11 nucleotides agree with TRBD2. Germline V gives CDR1 SGHRS, CDR2 YFSETQ. This CDR3 comprises 15 residues.